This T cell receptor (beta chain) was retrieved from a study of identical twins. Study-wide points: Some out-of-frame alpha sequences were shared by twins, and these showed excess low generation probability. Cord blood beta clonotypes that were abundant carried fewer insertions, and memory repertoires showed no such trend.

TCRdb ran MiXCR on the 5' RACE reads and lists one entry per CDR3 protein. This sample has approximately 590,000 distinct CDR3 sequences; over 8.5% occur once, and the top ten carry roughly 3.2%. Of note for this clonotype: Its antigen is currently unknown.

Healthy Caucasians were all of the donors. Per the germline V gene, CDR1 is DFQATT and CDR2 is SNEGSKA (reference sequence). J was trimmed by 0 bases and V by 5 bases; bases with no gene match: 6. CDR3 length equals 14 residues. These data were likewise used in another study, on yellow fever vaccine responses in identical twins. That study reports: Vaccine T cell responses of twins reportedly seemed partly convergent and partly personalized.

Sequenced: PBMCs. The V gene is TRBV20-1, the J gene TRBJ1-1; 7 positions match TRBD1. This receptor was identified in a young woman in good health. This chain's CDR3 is CSASTGNMNTEAFF. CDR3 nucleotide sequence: TGCAGTGCTTCGACAGGGAACATGAACACTGAAGCTTTCTTT.